Following are 24 T cell receptor beta chains from one sample sequenced in a study of blood T cell repertoires in COVID-19. The protocol was immunoSEQ multiplex PCR, while the TCRdb copy is restricted to in-frame clones and leaves out a portion. The sample includes approximately 90,000 clones, approximately 89% of them seen just once. What was sequenced was peripheral blood. The receptors were sampled from a man aged 55 to 69 with acute or convalescent COVID-19.

This clone was counted between two and nine times. This chain links TRBV6-5 with TRBJ1-2; tentatively, D is TRBD1 (5 bases). V was clipped by 0 bases and J by 8 bases, with 16 bases between them. CDR1 and CDR2 (germline): MNHEY, SVGAGI. The CDR3 spans 15 residues. CDR3 nucleotides: TGTGCCAGCAGTTACTCGTTATCGGGGGAGACCGGCTACACCTTC. Protein sequence: CASSYSLSGETGYTF.

This clone has only a few counts. The chain joins TRBV5-1 to TRBJ1-2, with 7 bases identical to TRBD1. Unmatched junction bases numbered 2, after V lost 1 base and J lost 2 bases. The CDR3 extends over 14 amino acids. Germline V lookup: CDR1 SGHRS, CDR2 YFSETQ. The CDR3 region is CASSLSGGNYGYTF. The CDR3 DNA follows: TGCGCCAGCAGCTTGTCAGGGGGGAACTATGGCTACACCTTC.

The chain carries TRBV27 and TRBJ1-1, with 10 bases matching TRBD1. Germline CDR1 and CDR2: MNHEY and SMNVEV (reference sequence). The CDR3 runs to 16 residues. After removal of 4 bases from V and 4 bases from J, the junction contained 9 bases not matched to a gene. As DNA, the CDR3 is TGTGCCAGCAGTTCAACCGGGACAGGGGTCACCACTGAAGCTTTCTTT. Translating gives CASSSTGTGVTTEAFF.

The V gene is TRBV5-6, the J gene TRBJ1-1; 8 bases map to TRBD1. CDR3 length: 14 residues. Germline V gene data show CDR1 as SGHDT and CDR2 as YYEEEE. V was clipped by 5 bases and J by 4 bases; unmatched bases: 7. This CDR3 is CASRSQGVGTEAFF. The CDR3 region has the DNA TGTGCCAGCAGATCACAGGGGGTAGGCACTGAAGCTTTCTTT.

The rearrangement uses TRBV5-1 and TRBJ1-1; D is uncertain. V was cut by 3 bases and J by 4 bases, with 16 bases left in between. The germline V gene encodes CDR1 SGHRS and CDR2 YFSETQ. This CDR3 is built from 15 residues. CDR3 residues: CASSWAGSESTEAFF. The CDR3, as DNA: TGCGCCAGCAGCTGGGCAGGATCCGAATCCACTGAAGCTTTCTTT.

This sequence joins TRBV5-6 and TRBJ2-3, with 12 bases lining up with TRBD2. V lost 4 bases and J lost 2; bases outside the gene matches: 14. This CDR3 is 19 amino acids long. The germline gives CDR1 SGHDT, CDR2 YYEEEE. CDR3 DNA: TGTGCCAGCAGCAAAGCGACTAGCGGGAGAGGGGTCCCCACAGATACGCAGTATTTT. Its translation is CASSKATSGRGVPTDTQYF.

About this clone: Other DNA sequences within the sample encode an identical CDR3. The genes are TRBV11-1 and TRBJ2-5, with D possibly matching TRBD1 (6 bases). The CDR3 contains 13 residues. CDR1 is SGHAT, CDR2 FQDESV, per germline (reference sequence). With 8 bases removed from V and 0 bases from J, the gap between germline ends came to 10 bases. CDR3 in DNA: TGTGCCAGCGGCCGGGACAACCAAGAGACCCAGTACTTC. This encodes CASGRDNQETQYF.

The gene calls are TRBV5-1 and TRBJ2-1; TRBD2 agrees at 10 bases. The V gene end was trimmed by 6 bases and the J gene end by 0 bases; junction bases not matched to a gene: 6. The CDR3 spans 16 residues. CDR1 SGHRS and CDR2 YFSETQ come from the germline V gene. The CDR3 coding sequence is TGCGCCAGCACCCCTAGCGGGGGAAGCTCCTACAATGAGCAGTTCTTC. Translating it yields CASTPSGGSSYNEQFF.

This clone was recorded many times. The V gene is TRBV10-1, the J gene TRBJ1-5, with 12 bases fitting TRBD1. J was trimmed by 1 base and V by 8 bases; bases with no gene match: 12. Germline lookup yields CDR1 WNHNN and CDR2 SYGVQD (reference sequence). The CDR3 consists of 18 residues. The DNA for the CDR3 is TGCGCCAGCGGCCTTTGGGACAGGGGGCGCGTAAGCAATCAGCCCCAGCATTTT. Its protein product is CASGLWDRGRVSNQPQHF.

The gene calls are TRBV3-1 (or the pseudogene TRBV3-2) and TRBJ2-7; a possible D gene is TRBD2 (6 bases). This CDR3 is 11 amino acids long. Trimming stripped 4 bases from V and 5 bases from J, with 6 bases between. Germline V lookup: CDR1 LGHDT, CDR2 YNNKEL (reference sequence). The CDR3 DNA is TGTGCCAGCAGCCGGACTAACGAGCAGTACTTC. Residues: CASSRTNEQYF.

The chain employs TRBV5-6 and TRBJ2-6, with a tentative D call TRBD1 (5 bases). CDR3 size: 17 residues. V lost 6 bases, J lost 0 bases, and 16 bases lay in between. Germline V gene data show CDR1 as SGHDT and CDR2 as YYEEEE. The CDR3 DNA reads TGTGCCAGCAACCCAGGGATATTCCTCTCTGGGGCCAACGTCCTGACTTTC. Encoded protein: CASNPGIFLSGANVLTF.

With regard to this clone: At one boundary the junction diverges from the germline segment, which might be a read error. The chain has TRBV6-5 and TRBJ1-4, with D uncertain. Germline V gives CDR1 MNHEY, CDR2 SVGAGI. There are 12 residues in the CDR3. The CDR3: CASSRTSEKLFF. The CDR3 bases are TGTGCCAGCAGTCGGACTAGTGAAAAACTGTTTTTT.

This chain links TRBV5-1 with TRBJ1-2, with D uncertain. V was clipped by 4 bases and J by 8 bases, with 21 bases between them. This CDR3 has 15 amino acids. Per germline, CDR1 SGHRS and CDR2 YFSETQ. CDR3 coding DNA: TGCGCCAGCAGCAAGTTTGAGGGTTATCTTGAGGGCTACACCTTC. Its translation: CASSKFEGYLEGYTF.

The gene calls are TRBV24-1 and TRBJ2-2, with D perhaps matching TRBD1 (5 bases). Between the trimmed V and J ends, which lost 12 bases and 3 bases, there was a span of 19 bases. Germline V gene data show CDR1 as KGHDR and CDR2 as SFDVKD. The CDR3 covers 15 residues. Written as DNA, the CDR3 is TGTGCCCCCGTCCACAAGGGGCAAGACACCGGGGAGCTGTTTTTT. Residues: CAPVHKGQDTGELFF.

The chain carries TRBV24-1 and TRBJ1-1; D is ambiguous. The CDR3 has 14 amino acids. V was shortened by 3 bases and J by 8 bases, with 15 bases between the two germline ends. Germline V CDR1 and CDR2: KGHDR, SFDVKD. CDR3: CATSDPSDCREAFF. The CDR3, as DNA: TGTGCCACCAGTGATCCCTCGGACTGTAGGGAAGCTTTCTTT.

The chain is built from TRBV7-8 and TRBJ2-7; perhaps TRBD1 as D (6 bases). V lost 3 bases and J 7 bases, leaving 16 bases between the germline ends. The CDR3 is made up of 14 amino acids. Germline V lookup: CDR1 SGHVS, CDR2 FQNEAQ. This chain's CDR3 is CASSFGTPSGEQYF. The CDR3 nucleotides are TGTGCCAGCAGCTTCGGGACACCTTCTGGGGAGCAGTACTTC.

This chain joins TRBV19 and TRBJ1-5; 9 bases align to TRBD1. The CDR3 is 15 residues long. In germline, CDR1 is LNHDA, CDR2 SQIVND (reference sequence). V shed 5 bases, J shed 6 bases, and the junction held 8 bases outside the gene matches. The CDR3 DNA reads as TGTGCCAGTAGTTCGGTACAGGGGGCGCCTCAGCCCCAGCATTTT. Amino acids: CASSSVQGAPQPQHF.

Here the CDR3 DNA reads TGTGCCAGCAGTCTAGGACAGGTTGGTGAAAAACTGTTTTTT. This sequence encodes CASSLGQVGEKLFF. The chain couples TRBV6-5 to TRBJ1-4, with 7 bases lining up with TRBD1. Germline V lookup: CDR1 MNHEY, CDR2 SVGAGI. V was clipped by 5 bases and J by 7 bases; unmatched bases: 7. The CDR3 length is 14 residues.

The chain has TRBV18 and TRBJ1-3; 7 nucleotides line up with TRBD1. The V gene's germline CDR1 is KGHSH and CDR2 LQKENI. J was trimmed by 4 bases and V by 1 base; bases with no gene match: 4. This CDR3 spans 15 amino acids. The CDR3 region has the DNA TGTGCCAGCTCACCACAGGGGGCGGTCGGAAACACCATATATTTT. As protein: CASSPQGAVGNTIYF.

The chain couples TRBV20-1 to TRBJ2-5; 9 bases are a match to TRBD2. Trimming removed 3 bases from V and 2 bases from J; junction bases left unmatched: 10. Germline CDR1 is DFQATT and CDR2 is SNEGSKA (reference sequence). CDR3 length: 16 amino acids. For the CDR3, the DNA is TGCAGTGCTAGTAAAGTGTCTAGCGGGATACAAGAGACCCAGTACTTC. Translated: CSASKVSSGIQETQYF.

This clone was recorded a few times. The chain joins TRBV30 to TRBJ1-2; TRBD1 agrees at 8 bases. The J segment lost 0 bases and the V segment lost 1 base, leaving 4 bases of the junction unmatched. CDR1 and CDR2 (germline): GTSNPN, SVGIG (reference sequence). The CDR3 loop spans 15 amino acids. The CDR3 is CAWSGGTGTNYGYTF. In DNA form, the CDR3 reads TGTGCCTGGAGTGGGGGGACAGGTACTAACTATGGCTACACCTTC.

The chain couples TRBV14 to TRBJ2-7; 12 nucleotides align to TRBD2. After removal of 3 bases from V and 4 bases from J, the junction contained 7 bases not matched to a gene. This CDR3 contains 16 residues. The germline V gene has CDR1 SGHDN and CDR2 FVKESK. The CDR3 spells CASSQTLAGGFYEQYF. CDR3 in DNA: TGTGCCAGCAGCCAGACACTAGCGGGGGGCTTTTACGAGCAGTACTTC.

The chain couples TRBV7-7 to TRBJ2-1; 8 bases are shared with TRBD2. Germline CDR1 SSHAT, CDR2 FNYEAQ (reference sequence). The length of the CDR3 is 15 residues. V lost 5 bases and J lost 9; bases outside the gene matches: 12. This CDR3 reads CASSPYGGADGEQFF. DNA for the CDR3: TGTGCCAGCAGCCCGTACGGGGGGGCCGACGGTGAGCAGTTCTTC.

The chain uses TRBV24-1 and TRBJ1-4; 8 nucleotides line up with TRBD1. CDR1 is KGHDR and CDR2 is SFDVKD in the germline V gene. J lost 3 bases, V lost 5 bases, and 1 base had no gene match. The CDR3 contains 14 residues. CDR3 sequence reads: CATSGTGPNEKLFF. CDR3 DNA sequence: TGTGCCACCAGTGGGACAGGGCCTAATGAAAAACTGTTTTTT.